Listed below are T cell receptor beta chains from one sample, sequenced in a study of cytotoxic CD8 clonotypes in ibrutinib-treated CLL. Assay used: immunoSEQ multiplex PCR; TCRdb lists only in-frame clones, some missing. The sample has approximately 150,000 clones, approximately 91% seen once; the top ten hold over 2.5%. Sequenced material: PBMCs, taken at disease progression, from a patient treated with ibrutinib. Receptors were obtained from a human donor with chronic lymphocytic leukemia. Both conserved end residues are trimmed from each CDR3. Rows give clone size only sometimes, using once, few, many, or a class for an expanded clone.

V gene: TRBV29-1
clone size: NA
CDR3 protein: SVFPGINTGELF

V gene: TRBV27
clone size: NA
CDR3 protein: ASSTSERPTYEQY

V gene: TRBV9
clone size: NA
CDR3 protein: ASSVGGSKVTQY

V gene: TRBV7-3
clone size: NA
CDR3 protein: ASSLLKLGEAF

V gene: TRBV28
clone size: NA
CDR3 protein: AASGGGETYEQY

V gene: TRBV19
clone size: NA
CDR3 protein: ASSIRGLALDTQY

V gene: TRBV7-3
clone size: once
CDR3 protein: ASSPRGTGKDGYT

V gene: TRBV30
clone size: few
CDR3 protein: AWSVQGTTEAF

V gene: TRBV28
clone size: NA
CDR3 protein: ASSLVSNTEAF

V gene: TRBV20-1
clone size: NA
CDR3 protein: SAGGGNTIY

V gene: TRBV4-3
clone size: NA
CDR3 protein: ASSQDRVTQRPGEQY

V gene: TRBV28
clone size: NA
CDR3 protein: ASSQTSTGGTGNQPQH

V gene: TRBV20-1
clone size: NA
CDR3 protein: SAGPGFEAF

V gene: TRBV9
clone size: NA
CDR3 protein: ASSEPGLTGGTEAF